This TCR beta chain was recovered during a study of blood T cells in healthy people across ages. For the study at large: Template switching recovered approximately one barcoded beta molecule for every two T cells. Study conclusions and caveats: Long-lived donors had more naive CD4+ cells and higher diversity than aged donors.

With 0 bases clipped from V and 0 bases from J, the junction kept 8 bases outside the gene matches. The CDR3 is made up of 18 amino acids. Looked up from germline, CDR1 is DFQATT and CDR2 is SNEGSKA (reference sequence). Using a J-beta primer mix together with a sample-barcoded 5' primer, a second PCR was run for about 6 to 12 cycles. Every cDNA was tagged by a template-switch adaptor with 12 random nucleotides. One entry per CDR3 protein, called by TCRdb with MiXCR from the 5' RACE reads. The top ten hold over 25% of the sample, which has about 280,000 distinct CDR3 sequences, 25% to 30% seen once. Of note for this clonotype: As yet, its antigen is unknown.

Samples each had at least 5.5 micrograms of total RNA extracted. Sequencing used blood. This TCR derives from a woman in her 70s in good health. The chain couples TRBV20-1 to TRBJ2-4; 10 nucleotides align to TRBD2. CDR3 protein: CSARDRSSGSPAKNIQYF. The CDR3 region has the DNA TGCAGTGCTAGAGATAGGTCTAGCGGGAGTCCAGCCAAAAACATTCAGTACTTC.